The TCR beta chain described here comes from a study of blood T cell repertoires in COVID-19. Study-wide background: PBMCs, B-cell-depleted T cells, or T cells were the source of the cDNA or gDNA that made up the material.

This clone was observed once. Per the germline V gene, CDR1 is LGHNA and CDR2 is YNFKEQ. The CDR3 consists of 14 residues. Trimming removed 4 bases at V and 5 bases at J, with 14 bases between. Per the study methods: Amplification of reference gene primers was used by the study to estimate nucleated cell counts. Generated by immunoSEQ multiplex PCR, the TCRdb table keeps only in-frame clones and is missing some. The DNA was the basis for D and trimming; V, J and clone size are from that table. The sample gives 30,000 to 45,000 clones, 70% to 90% of which show up once; roughly 30% is in the top ten. This TCR was recovered from a man between 65 and 85 years old with active COVID-19. V usage is TRBV4-2 and J usage is TRBJ2-5; D is unclear. The source material was peripheral blood. The CDR3 nucleotides read TGTGCCAGCAGCCCACGACTGGTAAGGGAGACCCAGTACTTC. Translation gives CASSPRLVRETQYF.